Listed below are T cell receptor beta chains from one sample, sequenced in a study of type 1 regulatory T cells. TCRdb reprocessed the reads with MiXCR, giving one entry per CDR3 protein. The table includes about 97,000 distinct CDR3 sequences, less than 40% detected once. Material: CD4+ T cells, either the whole sample or a sorted fraction (not recorded which). These receptors came from a human donor in good health. Each CDR3 is given with its conserved first and last residue. The D gene is left open where the match is weak. Expanded clones get a size class; other rows say once, few or many, or leave the size out.

V gene	J gene	clone size	D gene	CDR3 DNA	CDR3 protein
TRBV6-1	TRBJ2-5	few	TRBD2	TGTGCCAGCAGTGAGGGCTCACTAGCGGACCTCCGTGAGACCCAGTACTTC	CASSEGSLADLRETQYF
TRBV29-1	TRBJ1-1	NA	NA	TGCAGCGTTTTTTGGGCGGGCCCTAACACTGAAGCTTTCTTT	CSVFWAGPNTEAFF
TRBV18	TRBJ1-2	few	NA	TGTGCCAGCTCACCCCGCGAGGGTAATGGCTACACCTTC	CASSPREGNGYTF
TRBV15	TRBJ2-1	NA	NA	TGTGCCACCAGCAGAGATAGAGAGGGGGAGCAGTTCTTC	CATSRDREGEQFF
TRBV7-9	TRBJ2-1	NA	TRBD2	TGTGCCAGCGGGACTAGCGGGAGAGGGACCTACAATGAGCAGTTCTTC	CASGTSGRGTYNEQFF
TRBV7-9	TRBJ2-5	NA	TRBD2	TGTGCCAGCAGCTTCACGCGGGGGGGAGAGACCCAGTACTTC	CASSFTRGGETQYF
TRBV19	TRBJ2-1	NA	TRBD2	TGTGCCAGTACCTCCTGGGGGACTAGCGGGACGAGCTCCTACAATGAGCAGTTCTTC	CASTSWGTSGTSSYNEQFF
TRBV19	TRBJ2-1	NA	NA	TGTGCCAGTAGTATATCGTCCTACAATGAGCAGTTCTTC	CASSISSYNEQFF
TRBV30	TRBJ2-2	NA	NA	TGTGCCTGGAGTGTATTAGGAAACAACGGGGAGCTGTTTTTT	CAWSVLGNNGELFF
TRBV29-1	TRBJ2-3	NA	TRBD2	TGCAGCGACGGGGGGGCCACAGATACGCAGTATTTT	CSDGGATDTQYF
TRBV27	TRBJ2-2	NA	NA	TGTGCCAGCAGCCATCGGGGGGGGGAGCTGTTTTTT	CASSHRGGELFF
TRBV24-1	TRBJ2-2	NA	TRBD1	TGTGCCACCAGTGACCCTACAGGGGCCCGGACCGGGGAGCTGTTTTTT	CATSDPTGARTGELFF
TRBV15	TRBJ2-5	few	NA	TGTGCCACCAGCAGACCGCGGACAGCGGAGACCCAGTACTTC	CATSRPRTAETQYF
TRBV11-1	TRBJ1-2	few	TRBD1	TGTGCCAGCAGCTTCCGGGACAGGAATCACTATGGCTACACCTTC	CASSFRDRNHYGYTF
TRBV7-6	TRBJ1-5	NA	TRBD1	TGTGCCAGCAGCTTAGGGACAGGGAGCAATCAGCCCCAGCATTTT	CASSLGTGSNQPQHF
TRBV2	TRBJ1-2	few	NA	TGTGCCAGCAGTGAGCGGGTAGGTCCGCCGGGCGGCTACACCTTC	CASSERVGPPGGYTF
TRBV20-1	TRBJ2-7	few	NA	TGCAGTGCTAGCGGGACTCTATCCTACGAGCAGTACTTC	CSASGTLSYEQYF
TRBV5-1	TRBJ2-5	NA	TRBD1	TGCGCCAGCAGCTTGGGTACAGGGGGAGAAGAGACCCAGTACTTC	CASSLGTGGEETQYF
TRBV20-1	TRBJ2-7	few	TRBD2	TGCAGTGCTAGAGCGACTAGCGGGAGGGCCCGCCTCGTAGACGAGCAGTACTTC	CSARATSGRARLVDEQYF
TRBV5-5	TRBJ2-2	NA	NA	TGTGCCAGCGGGATTCCGCTCCAGGGCACCGGGGAGCTGTTTTTT	CASGIPLQGTGELFF
TRBV7-2	TRBJ2-7	few	TRBD2	TGTGCCAGCAGCGCATACCTAGCGGGAGGCTCCGAGCAGTACTTC	CASSAYLAGGSEQYF
TRBV20-1	TRBJ2-5	NA	NA	TGCAGTGCTAGACCTCTTCTAGGTGGACTCCAAGAGACCCAGTACTTC	CSARPLLGGLQETQYF
TRBV19	TRBJ2-3	NA	TRBD2	TGTGCCAGTTCCGGGACTAGCATCGGTACGCAGTATTTT	CASSGTSIGTQYF